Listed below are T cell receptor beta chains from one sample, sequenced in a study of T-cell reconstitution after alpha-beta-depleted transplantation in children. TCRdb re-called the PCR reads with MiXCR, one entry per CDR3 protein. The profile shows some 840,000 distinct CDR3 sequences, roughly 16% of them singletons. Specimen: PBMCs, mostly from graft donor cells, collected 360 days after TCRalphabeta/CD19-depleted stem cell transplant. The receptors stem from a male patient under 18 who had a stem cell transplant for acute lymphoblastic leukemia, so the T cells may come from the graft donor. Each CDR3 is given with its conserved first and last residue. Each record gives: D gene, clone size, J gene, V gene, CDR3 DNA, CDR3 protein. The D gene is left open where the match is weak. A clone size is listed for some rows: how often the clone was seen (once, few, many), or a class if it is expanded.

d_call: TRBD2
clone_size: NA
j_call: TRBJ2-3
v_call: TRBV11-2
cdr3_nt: TGTGCCAGCAGCGACAGACTAGCGGGACTGGGTAGGGGCACAGATACGCAGTATTTT
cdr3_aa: CASSDRLAGLGRGTDTQYF

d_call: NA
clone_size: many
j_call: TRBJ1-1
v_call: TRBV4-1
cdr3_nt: TGCGCCAGCAGCGGGCGGGGTGAAGCTTTCTTT
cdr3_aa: CASSGRGEAFF

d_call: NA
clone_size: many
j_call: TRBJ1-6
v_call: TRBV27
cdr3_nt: TGTGCCAGCAGCCTTTCCGGGACTAATTCACCCCTCCACTTT
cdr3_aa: CASSLSGTNSPLHF

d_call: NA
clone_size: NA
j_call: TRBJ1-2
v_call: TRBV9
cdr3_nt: TGTGCCAGCAGCGTAGCCCAGGGAGACCATGGCTACACCTTC
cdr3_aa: CASSVAQGDHGYTF

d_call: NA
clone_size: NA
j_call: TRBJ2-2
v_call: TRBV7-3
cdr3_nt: TGTGCCAGCAGCTCCGTCACCGGGGAGCTGTTTTTT
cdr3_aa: CASSSVTGELFF

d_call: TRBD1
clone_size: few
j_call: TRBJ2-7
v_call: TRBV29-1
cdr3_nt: TGCAGCGTTGTAAACAGGGGGTTCGAGCAGTACTTC
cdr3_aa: CSVVNRGFEQYF

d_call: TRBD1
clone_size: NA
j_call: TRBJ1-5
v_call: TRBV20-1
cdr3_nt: TGCAGTGCTAGAGGGGACAGGGATTCTAATCAGCCCCAGCATTTT
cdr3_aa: CSARGDRDSNQPQHF

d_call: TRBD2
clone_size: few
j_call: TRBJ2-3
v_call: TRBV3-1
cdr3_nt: TGTGCCAGCAGCCAAGATGTGGGACTAGCGGGAGGCAGCACAGATACGCAGTATTTT
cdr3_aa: CASSQDVGLAGGSTDTQYF

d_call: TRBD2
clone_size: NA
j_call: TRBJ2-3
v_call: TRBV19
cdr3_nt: TGTGCCACTTGCCGGGAGGGCCTGGAAGATACGCAGTATTTT
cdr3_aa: CATCREGLEDTQYF

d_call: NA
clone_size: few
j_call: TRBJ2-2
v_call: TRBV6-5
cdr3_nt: TGTGCCAGCAGTTCCATAGTCCGGGACGTGGAGCTGTTTTTT
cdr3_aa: CASSSIVRDVELFF

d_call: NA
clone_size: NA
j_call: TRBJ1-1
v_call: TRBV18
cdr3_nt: TGTGCCAGCTCACAACTCCCGAACACTGAAGCTTTCTTT
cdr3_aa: CASSQLPNTEAFF

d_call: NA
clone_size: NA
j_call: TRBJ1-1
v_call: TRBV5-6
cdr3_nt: TGTGCCAGCACAAGGGGACTAAACACTGAAGCTTTCTTT
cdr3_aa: CASTRGLNTEAFF

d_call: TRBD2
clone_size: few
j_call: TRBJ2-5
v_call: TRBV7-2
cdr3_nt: TGTGCCAGCAGCTTATCCCTAGCGGGAGGGCGAGAGACCCAGTACTTC
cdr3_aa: CASSLSLAGGRETQYF

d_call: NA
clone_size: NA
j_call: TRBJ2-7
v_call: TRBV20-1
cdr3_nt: TGCAGTGCTAGAGTACCGGGGTTCTCCTACGATCAGTACTTC
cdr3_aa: CSARVPGFSYDQYF

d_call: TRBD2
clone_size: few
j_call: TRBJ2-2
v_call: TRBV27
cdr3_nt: TGTGCCAGCACCTCTAGCGGGGGTGCCGGCGGGGAGCTGTTTTTT
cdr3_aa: CASTSSGGAGGELFF

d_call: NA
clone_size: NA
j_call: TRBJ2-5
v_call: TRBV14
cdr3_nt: TGTGCCAGCAGCCACTCATCGGGGGAGACCCAGTACTTC
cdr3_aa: CASSHSSGETQYF

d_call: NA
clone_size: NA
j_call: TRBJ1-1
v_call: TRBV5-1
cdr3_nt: TGCGCCAGCAGCTTGGAAAGGGGGAACACTGAAGCTTTCTTT
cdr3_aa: CASSLERGNTEAFF

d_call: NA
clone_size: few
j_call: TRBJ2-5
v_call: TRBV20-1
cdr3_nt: TGCAGTGCTAGGGGCAGGGGCCCAGAGACCCAGTACTTC
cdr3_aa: CSARGRGPETQYF

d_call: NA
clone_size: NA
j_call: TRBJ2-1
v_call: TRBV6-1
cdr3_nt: TGTGCCAGCAGCAAGATGTTGAGCTCCTACAATGAGCAGTTCTTC
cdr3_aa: CASSKMLSSYNEQFF

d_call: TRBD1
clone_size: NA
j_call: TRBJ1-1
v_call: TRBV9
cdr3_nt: TGTGCCAGCAGCGACCCCAGACAGGGGATGAACACTGAAGCTTTCTTT
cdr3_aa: CASSDPRQGMNTEAFF

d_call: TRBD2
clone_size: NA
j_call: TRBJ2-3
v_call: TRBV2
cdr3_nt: TGTGCCAGCAGCCCTCCAGCGGGGGACGATACGCAGTATTTT
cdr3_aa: CASSPPAGDDTQYF

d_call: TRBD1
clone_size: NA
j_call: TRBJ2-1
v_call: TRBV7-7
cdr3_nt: TGTGCCAGCAGCCAAACAGGGGGCCCTATGGCCTACAATGAGCAGTTCTTC
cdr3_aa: CASSQTGGPMAYNEQFF

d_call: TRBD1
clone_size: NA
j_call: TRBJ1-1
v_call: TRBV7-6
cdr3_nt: TGTGCCAGCAGCTTGGAGACAGGGATAGCGTTTGGAGCTTTCTTT
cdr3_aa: CASSLETGIAFGAFF

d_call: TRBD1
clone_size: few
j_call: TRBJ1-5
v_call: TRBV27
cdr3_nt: TGTGCCAGCAGTTTAACGACAGGGCCCAATCAGCCCCAGCATTTT
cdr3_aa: CASSLTTGPNQPQHF

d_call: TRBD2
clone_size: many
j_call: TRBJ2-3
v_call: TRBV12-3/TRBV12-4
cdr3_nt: TGTGCCAGCAGTCTAAGGACTAGCGGGGCCACAGATACGCAGTATTTT
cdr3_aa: CASSLRTSGATDTQYF

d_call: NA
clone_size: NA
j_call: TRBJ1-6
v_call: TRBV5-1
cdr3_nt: TGCGCCAGCAGCTTGATCGCGGGGGCCCTCCACTTT
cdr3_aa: CASSLIAGALHF

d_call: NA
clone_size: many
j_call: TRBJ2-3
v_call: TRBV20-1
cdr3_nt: TGCAGTGCTAGTTGGGACTCTAGCACAGATACGCAGTATTTT
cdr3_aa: CSASWDSSTDTQYF

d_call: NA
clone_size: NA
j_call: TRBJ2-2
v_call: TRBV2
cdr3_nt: TGTGCCAGCAGTGGATCGGGGGGCGCTAAAACCGGGGAGCTGTTTTTT
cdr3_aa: CASSGSGGAKTGELFF

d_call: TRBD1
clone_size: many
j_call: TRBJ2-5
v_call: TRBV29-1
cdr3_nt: TGCAGCGTTGGGGACAGGGCCCGGCAAGAGACCCAGTACTTC
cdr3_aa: CSVGDRARQETQYF

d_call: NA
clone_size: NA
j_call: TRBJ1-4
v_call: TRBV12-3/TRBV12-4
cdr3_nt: TGTGCCATTTCCGGGGTGCCGAGGGGCGCGGGTGAAAAACTGTTTTTT
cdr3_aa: CAISGVPRGAGEKLFF

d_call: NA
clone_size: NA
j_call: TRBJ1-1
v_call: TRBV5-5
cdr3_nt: TGTGCCAGCAGCTGGGTCCGAGAGGGCAGGGCTTTCTTT
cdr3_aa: CASSWVREGRAFF

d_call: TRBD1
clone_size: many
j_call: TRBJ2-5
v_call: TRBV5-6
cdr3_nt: TGTGCCAGCAGCACTACAGGGGGAGAGACCCAGTACTTC
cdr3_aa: CASSTTGGETQYF

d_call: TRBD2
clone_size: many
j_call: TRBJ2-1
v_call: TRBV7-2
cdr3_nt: TGTGCCAGCAGCTTTCTAGCGGTCCACAATGAGCAGTTCTTC
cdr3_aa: CASSFLAVHNEQFF

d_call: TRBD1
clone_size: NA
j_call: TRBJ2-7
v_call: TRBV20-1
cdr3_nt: TGCAGTGCTAGGAGAGGGACAGCTTTTACCTACGAGCAGTACTTC
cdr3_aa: CSARRGTAFTYEQYF

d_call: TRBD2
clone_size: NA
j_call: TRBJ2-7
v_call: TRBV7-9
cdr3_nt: TGTGCCAGCAGCTTCACGGGACTAGCGGGAGTCGAGCAGTACTTC
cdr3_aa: CASSFTGLAGVEQYF

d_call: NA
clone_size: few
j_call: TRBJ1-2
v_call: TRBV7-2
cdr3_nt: TGTGCCAGCAGCTTACAGGATTTCGGGGGTGGCTACACCTTC
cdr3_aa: CASSLQDFGGGYTF

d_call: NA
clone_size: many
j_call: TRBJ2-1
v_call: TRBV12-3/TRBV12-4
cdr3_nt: TGTGCCAGCAGTTCTCTATTACTCAGGGGATGGGTTTACAATGAGCAGTTCTTC
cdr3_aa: CASSSLLLRGWVYNEQFF

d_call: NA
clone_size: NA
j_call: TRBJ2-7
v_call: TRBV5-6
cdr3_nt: TGTGCCAGCAGCCTTAGCGGAGACCCCCTCCCTTACGAGCAGTACTTC
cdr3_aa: CASSLSGDPLPYEQYF

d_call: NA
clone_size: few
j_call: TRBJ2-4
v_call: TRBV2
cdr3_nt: TGTGCCAGCAGCCCTCCGGGGCAAAACATTCAGTACTTC
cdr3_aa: CASSPPGQNIQYF

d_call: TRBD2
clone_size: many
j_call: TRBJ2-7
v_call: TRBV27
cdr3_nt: TGTGCCAGCAGTTATATTCGGACTAGCGGGACCTACGAGCAGTACTTC
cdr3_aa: CASSYIRTSGTYEQYF

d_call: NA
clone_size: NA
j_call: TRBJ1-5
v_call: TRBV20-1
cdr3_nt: TGCAGTGCTAGGGCCCCCGGGAGCAATCAGCCCCAGCATTTT
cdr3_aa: CSARAPGSNQPQHF

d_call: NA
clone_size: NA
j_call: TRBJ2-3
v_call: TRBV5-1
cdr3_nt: TGCGCCAGCAGCTTAGGGATTGCAGATACGCAGTATTTT
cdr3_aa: CASSLGIADTQYF

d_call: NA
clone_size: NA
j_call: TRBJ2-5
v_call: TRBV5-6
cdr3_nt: TGTGCCAGCAGCTTGCTCAGGGGAGAGACCCAGTACTTC
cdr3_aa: CASSLLRGETQYF

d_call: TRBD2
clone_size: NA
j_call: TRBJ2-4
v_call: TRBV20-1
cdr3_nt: TGCAGTGCTAGAGCCGGGGCATCAGCGGGAGGAAACATTCAGTACTTC
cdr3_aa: CSARAGASAGGNIQYF

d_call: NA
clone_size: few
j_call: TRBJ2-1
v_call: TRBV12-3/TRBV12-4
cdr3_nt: TGTGCCAGCCTTCCCGGGGACACCCATACCCCCTACAATGAGCAGTTCTTC
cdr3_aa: CASLPGDTHTPYNEQFF